The entry below describes one TCR beta chain. The antigen is unknown. Profiling relied on immunoSEQ multiplex PCR, and the TCRdb table lists in-frame clones only, not all of them. The sample carries tens of thousands of clones, 69% recorded once. Viral peptide pool expansion of antigen-specific CD4+ T cells preceded sequencing in the ViraFEST assay. With more than 9 days of culture completed, CD4+ T cells were isolated. The person had a PCR-confirmed SARS-CoV-2 infection during March to December 2020. A half-medium replacement with IL-2 medium was carried out on days 3 and 7. The CDR3 has 17 residues. V dropped 7 bases and J dropped 7; count of bases not matched to a gene: 18. Germline V lookup: CDR1 SGHRS, CDR2 YFSETQ. This record belongs to a study of vaccination effects on CD4 cells after COVID-19.

The TCR sequence derives from a human donor who had a prior SARS-CoV-2 infection. The chain carries TRBV5-1 and TRBJ2-1; 9 nucleotides line up with TRBD1. Sequences were derived from CD4+ T cells from PBMCs cultured with SARS-CoV-2 spike peptides, sampled before COVID-19 vaccination. The CDR3 is CASRDRARGEGVNEQFF. The CDR3, as DNA: TGCGCCAGCCGGGACAGGGCTAGGGGGGAGGGTGTTAATGAGCAGTTCTTC. Using reference TRBV5-1 and TRBJ2-1 for the parts outside the CDR3, the full variable domain is KAGVTQTPRYLIKTRGQQVTLSCSPISGHRSVSWYQQTPGQGLQFLFEYFSETQRNKGNFPGRFSGRQFSNSRSEMNVSTLELGDSALYLCASRDRARGEGVNEQFFGPGTRLTVL.